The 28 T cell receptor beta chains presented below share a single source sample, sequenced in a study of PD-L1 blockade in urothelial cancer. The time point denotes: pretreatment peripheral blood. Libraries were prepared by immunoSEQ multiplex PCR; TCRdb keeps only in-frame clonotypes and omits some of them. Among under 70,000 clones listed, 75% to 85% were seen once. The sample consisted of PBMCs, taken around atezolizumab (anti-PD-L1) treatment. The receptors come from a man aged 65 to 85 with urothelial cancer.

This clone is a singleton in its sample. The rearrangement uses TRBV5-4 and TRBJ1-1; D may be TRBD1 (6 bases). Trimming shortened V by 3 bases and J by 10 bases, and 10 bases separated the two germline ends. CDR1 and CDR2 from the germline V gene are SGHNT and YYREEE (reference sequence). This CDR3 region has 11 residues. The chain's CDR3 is CASSSGGAAFF. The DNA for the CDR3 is TGTGCCAGCAGCTCGGGGGGGGCAGCTTTCTTT.

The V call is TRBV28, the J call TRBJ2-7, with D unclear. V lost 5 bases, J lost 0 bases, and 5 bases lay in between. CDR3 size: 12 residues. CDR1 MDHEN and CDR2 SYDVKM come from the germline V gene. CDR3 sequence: CASSPFSYEQYF. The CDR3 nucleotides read TGTGCCAGCAGTCCCTTCTCCTACGAGCAGTACTTC.

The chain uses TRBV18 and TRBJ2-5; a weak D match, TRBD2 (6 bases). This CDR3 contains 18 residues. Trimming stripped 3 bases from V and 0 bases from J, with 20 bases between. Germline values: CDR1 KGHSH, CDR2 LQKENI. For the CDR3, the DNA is TGTGCCAGCTCACCGGCCCGGGGTAGCGGAAAGTACCAAGAGACCCAGTACTTC. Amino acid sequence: CASSPARGSGKYQETQYF.

The CDR3 sequence is CASSYSRGSGNTIYF. DNA for the CDR3: TGTGCCAGCAGTTACTCGAGAGGGTCTGGAAACACCATATATTTT. The V and J genes are TRBV6-5 and TRBJ1-3; D gene ambiguous. Germline CDR1 MNHEY, CDR2 SVGAGI. Trimming shortened V by 0 bases and J by 1 base, and 7 bases separated the two germline ends. This CDR3 spans 15 amino acids.

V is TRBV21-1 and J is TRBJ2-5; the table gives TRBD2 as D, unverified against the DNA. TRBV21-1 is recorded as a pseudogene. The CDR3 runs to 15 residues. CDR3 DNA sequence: TGTGCCAGCAGCAAAGAGGAGCGGGAGAGGGAGACCCAGTACTTC. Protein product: CASSKEERERETQYF.

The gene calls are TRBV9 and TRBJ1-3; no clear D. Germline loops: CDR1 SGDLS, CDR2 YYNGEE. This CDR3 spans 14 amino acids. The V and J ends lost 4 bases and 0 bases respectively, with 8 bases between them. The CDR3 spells CASSFGISGNTIYF. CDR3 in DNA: TGTGCCAGCAGCTTCGGGATCTCTGGAAACACCATATATTTT.

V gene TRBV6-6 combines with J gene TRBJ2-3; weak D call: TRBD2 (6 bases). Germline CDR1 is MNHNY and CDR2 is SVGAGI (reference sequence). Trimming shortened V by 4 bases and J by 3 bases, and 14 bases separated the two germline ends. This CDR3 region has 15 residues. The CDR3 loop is CASSSLLAVTDTQYF. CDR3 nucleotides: TGTGCCAGCAGTTCCCTTTTAGCGGTAACAGATACGCAGTATTTT.

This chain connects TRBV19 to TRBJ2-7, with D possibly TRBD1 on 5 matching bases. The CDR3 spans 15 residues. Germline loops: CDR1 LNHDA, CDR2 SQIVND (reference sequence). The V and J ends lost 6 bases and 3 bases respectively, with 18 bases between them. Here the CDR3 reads CASRRGTEDFYEQYF. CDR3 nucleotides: TGTGCCAGTAGAAGGGGTACCGAAGACTTCTACGAGCAGTACTTC.

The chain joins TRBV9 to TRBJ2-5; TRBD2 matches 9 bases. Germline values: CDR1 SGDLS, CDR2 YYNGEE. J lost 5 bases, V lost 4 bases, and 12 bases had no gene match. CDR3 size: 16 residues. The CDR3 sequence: CASSPHGAGGHETQYF. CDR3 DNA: TGTGCCAGCAGCCCTCATGGAGCGGGAGGTCACGAGACCCAGTACTTC.

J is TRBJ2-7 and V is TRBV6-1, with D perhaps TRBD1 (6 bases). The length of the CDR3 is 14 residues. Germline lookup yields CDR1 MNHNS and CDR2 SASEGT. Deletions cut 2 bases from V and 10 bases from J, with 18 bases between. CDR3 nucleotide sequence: TGTGCCAGCAGTGAAATGAGGGGTCGGACAGACCAGTACTTC. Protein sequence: CASSEMRGRTDQYF.

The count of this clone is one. The DNA for the CDR3 is TGTGCCAGCTCCGCCGCGTCCAGGATGGAGACCCAGTACTTC. Translation: CASSAASRMETQYF. The chain couples TRBV27 to TRBJ2-5; no clear D gene. The CDR3 is made up of 14 amino acids. With 8 bases removed from V and 5 bases from J, the gap between germline ends came to 18 bases. Germline V gives CDR1 MNHEY, CDR2 SMNVEV (reference sequence).

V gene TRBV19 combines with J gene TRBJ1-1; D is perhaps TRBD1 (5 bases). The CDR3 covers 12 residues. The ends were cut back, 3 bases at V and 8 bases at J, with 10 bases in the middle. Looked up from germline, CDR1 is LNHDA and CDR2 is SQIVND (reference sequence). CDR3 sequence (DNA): TGTGCCAGTAGTATGTTCCCAGGGGAAGCTTTCTTT. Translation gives CASSMFPGEAFF.

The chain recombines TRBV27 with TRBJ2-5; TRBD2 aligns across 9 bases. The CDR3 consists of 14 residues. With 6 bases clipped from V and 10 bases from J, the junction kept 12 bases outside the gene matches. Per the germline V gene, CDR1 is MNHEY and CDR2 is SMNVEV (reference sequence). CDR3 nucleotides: TGTGCCAGCAGCCAGCCGGGACTAGCCGAGCGCCAGTACTTC. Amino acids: CASSQPGLAERQYF.

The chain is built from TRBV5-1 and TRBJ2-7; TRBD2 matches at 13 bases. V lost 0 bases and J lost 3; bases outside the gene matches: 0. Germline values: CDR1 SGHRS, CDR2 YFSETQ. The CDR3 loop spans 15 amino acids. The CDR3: CASSLGTSGSYEQYF. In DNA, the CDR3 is TGCGCCAGCAGCTTGGGGACTAGCGGGAGCTACGAGCAGTACTTC.

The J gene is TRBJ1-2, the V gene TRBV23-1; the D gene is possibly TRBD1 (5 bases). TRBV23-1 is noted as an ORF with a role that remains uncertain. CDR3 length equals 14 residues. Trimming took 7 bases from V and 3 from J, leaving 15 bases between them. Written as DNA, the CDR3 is TGCGCCAGCATTCCCAAAACAGGAGACTATGGCTACACCTTC. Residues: CASIPKTGDYGYTF.

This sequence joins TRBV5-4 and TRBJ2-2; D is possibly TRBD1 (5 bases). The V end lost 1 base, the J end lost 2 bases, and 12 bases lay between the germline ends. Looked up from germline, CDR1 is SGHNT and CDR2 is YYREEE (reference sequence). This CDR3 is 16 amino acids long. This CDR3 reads CASSLSAGQNTGELFF. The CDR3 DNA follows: TGTGCCAGCAGCTTGAGTGCAGGACAAAACACCGGGGAGCTGTTTTTT.

The CDR3 nucleotides read TGTGCCAGCAGCTCAAGACTAGCGGGGCGGCAAGAGACCCAGTACTTC. The encoded protein is CASSSRLAGRQETQYF. This chain uses TRBV5-4 with TRBJ2-5, with 11 bases that match TRBD2. The CDR3 contains 16 residues. Germline lookup yields CDR1 SGHNT and CDR2 YYREEE (reference sequence). V dropped 3 bases and J dropped 2; count of bases not matched to a gene: 6.

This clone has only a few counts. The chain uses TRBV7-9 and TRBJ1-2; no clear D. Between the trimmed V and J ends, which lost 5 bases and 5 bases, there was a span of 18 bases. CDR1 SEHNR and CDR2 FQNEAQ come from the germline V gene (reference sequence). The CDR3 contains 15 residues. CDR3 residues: CASSPRWQFSYGYTF. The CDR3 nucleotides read TGTGCCAGCAGCCCTAGGTGGCAGTTCTCTTATGGCTACACCTTC.

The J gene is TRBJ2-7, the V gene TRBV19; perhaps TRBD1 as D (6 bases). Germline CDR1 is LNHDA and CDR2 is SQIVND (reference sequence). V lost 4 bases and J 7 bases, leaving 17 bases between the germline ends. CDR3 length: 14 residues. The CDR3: CASSTISPGTEQYF. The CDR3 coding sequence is TGTGCCAGTAGTACTATATCACCCGGGACAGAGCAGTACTTC.

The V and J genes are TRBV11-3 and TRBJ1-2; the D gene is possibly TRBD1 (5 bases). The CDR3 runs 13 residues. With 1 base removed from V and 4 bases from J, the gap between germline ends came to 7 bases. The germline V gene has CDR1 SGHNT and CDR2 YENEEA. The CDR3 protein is CASSLGTGYGYTF. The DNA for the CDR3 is TGTGCCAGCAGCTTAGGTACAGGCTATGGCTACACCTTC.

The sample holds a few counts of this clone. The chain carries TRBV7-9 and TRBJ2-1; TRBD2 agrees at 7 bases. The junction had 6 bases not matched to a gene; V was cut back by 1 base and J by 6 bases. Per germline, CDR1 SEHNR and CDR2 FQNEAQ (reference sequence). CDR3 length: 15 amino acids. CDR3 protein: CASSLVAGAVNEQFF. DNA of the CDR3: TGTGCCAGCAGCTTAGTGGCGGGAGCCGTCAATGAGCAGTTCTTC.

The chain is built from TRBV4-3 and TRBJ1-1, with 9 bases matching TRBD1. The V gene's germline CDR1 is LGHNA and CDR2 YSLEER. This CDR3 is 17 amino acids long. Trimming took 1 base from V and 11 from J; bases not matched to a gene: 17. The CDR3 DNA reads TGCGCCAGCAGCCAAGCCTATAGGACCGGGACAGGGTCCACCGCTTTCTTT. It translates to CASSQAYRTGTGSTAFF.

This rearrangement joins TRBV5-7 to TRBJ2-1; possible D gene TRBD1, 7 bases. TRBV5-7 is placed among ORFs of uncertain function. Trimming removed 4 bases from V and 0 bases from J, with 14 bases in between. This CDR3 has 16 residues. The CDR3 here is CASSLEGQSSYNEQFF. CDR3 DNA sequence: TGTGCCAGCAGCCTGGAGGGACAGAGCTCCTACAATGAGCAGTTCTTC.

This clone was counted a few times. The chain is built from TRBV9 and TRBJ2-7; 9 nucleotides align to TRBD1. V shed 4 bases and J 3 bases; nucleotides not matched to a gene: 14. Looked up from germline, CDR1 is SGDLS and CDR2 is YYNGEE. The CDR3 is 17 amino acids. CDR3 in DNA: TGTGCCAGCAGCCCCGCCGGGACAGGGAGATTTTTCTACGAGCAGTACTTC. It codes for CASSPAGTGRFFYEQYF.

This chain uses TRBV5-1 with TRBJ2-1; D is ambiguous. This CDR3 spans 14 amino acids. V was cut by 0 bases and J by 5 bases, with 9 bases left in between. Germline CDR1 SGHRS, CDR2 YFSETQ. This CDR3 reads CASSLDSSDNEQFF. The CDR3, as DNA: TGCGCCAGCAGCTTGGACAGTTCTGACAATGAGCAGTTCTTC.

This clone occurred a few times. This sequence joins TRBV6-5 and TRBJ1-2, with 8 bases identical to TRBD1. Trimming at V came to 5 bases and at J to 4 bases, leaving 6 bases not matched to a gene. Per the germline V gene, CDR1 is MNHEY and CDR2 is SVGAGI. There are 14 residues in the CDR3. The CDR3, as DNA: TGTGCCAGCAGTGCAGGACAGGGAACCTATGGCTACACCTTC. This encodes CASSAGQGTYGYTF.

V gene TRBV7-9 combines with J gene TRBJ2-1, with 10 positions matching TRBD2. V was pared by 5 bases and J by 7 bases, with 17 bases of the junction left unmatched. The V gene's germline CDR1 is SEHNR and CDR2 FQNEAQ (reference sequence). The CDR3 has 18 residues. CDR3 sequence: CASSPKVRLAGVGNEQFF. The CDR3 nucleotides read TGTGCCAGCAGCCCCAAAGTACGGCTAGCGGGAGTGGGTAATGAGCAGTTCTTC.

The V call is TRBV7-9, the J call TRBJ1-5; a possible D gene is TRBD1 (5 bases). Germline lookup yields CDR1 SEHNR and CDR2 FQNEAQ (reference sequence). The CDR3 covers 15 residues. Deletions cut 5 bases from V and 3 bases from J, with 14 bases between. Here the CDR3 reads CASSADTRVNQPQHF. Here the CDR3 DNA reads TGTGCCAGCAGCGCAGACACCAGGGTCAATCAGCCCCAGCATTTT.